This TCR beta chain was captured by sequencing in a study of cytomegalovirus exposure and HLA in healthy donors. Overall study context: In a previous analysis, 95 million to 130 million unique TCR beta sequences were found from approximately 180 million T cells.

PCR involved 60 Vbeta and 13 Jbeta primers. Generated by immunoSEQ multiplex PCR, the TCRdb table keeps only in-frame clones and is missing some. The table lists over 65,000 clones, 70% to 80% of them singletons, with roughly 14% in the top ten. Looked up from germline, CDR1 is SGHRS and CDR2 is YFSETQ. With 0 bases removed from V and 4 bases from J, the gap between germline ends came to 13 bases. CDR3 size: 16 residues. The TCR was taken from a woman between 35 and 50 years old in good health and CMV-seropositive. This chain links TRBV5-1 with TRBJ2-2, with D tentatively TRBD1 (6 bases). Sequenced: PBMCs. CDR3 sequence reads: CASSLGGQGITGELFF. The DNA of the CDR3 is TGCGCCAGCAGCTTGGGGGGGCAGGGAATCACCGGGGAGCTGTTTTTT.